The clone carrying this T cell receptor (beta chain) was counted only a few times. Its cognate antigen is unknown. Following culture for 9 to 11 days, CD4+ T cells were isolated. Having tested negative for nucleocapsid antibodies, the vaccine recipients showed no prior SARS-CoV-2 infection. The data belong to a study of vaccination effects on CD4 cells after COVID-19. Profiling relied on immunoSEQ multiplex PCR, and the TCRdb table lists in-frame clones only, not all of them. Of tens of thousands of clones in the sample, more than 65% were seen once. Notes on the study in general: After vaccination, at late timepoints, clones induced by infection and by vaccine contracted markedly. Healthy vaccine recipients' vaccine-induced clones were almost all SARS-CoV-2 mono-reactive.

Trimming cost V 5 bases and J 4 bases, with 22 bases left between them. Per the germline V gene, CDR1 is LNHDA and CDR2 is SQIVND (reference sequence). This CDR3 spans 17 amino acids. The material was CD4+ T cells from PBMCs cultured without peptide, obtained before COVID-19 vaccination. The V gene is TRBV19, the J gene TRBJ2-3; a possible D gene is TRBD1 (7 bases). This TCR came from a human donor who received a COVID-19 vaccine. DNA for the CDR3: TGTGCCAGTAGTTTATCCTACAGGGGCACGGGAGCAGATACGCAGTATTTT. This translates into CASSLSYRGTGADTQYF.